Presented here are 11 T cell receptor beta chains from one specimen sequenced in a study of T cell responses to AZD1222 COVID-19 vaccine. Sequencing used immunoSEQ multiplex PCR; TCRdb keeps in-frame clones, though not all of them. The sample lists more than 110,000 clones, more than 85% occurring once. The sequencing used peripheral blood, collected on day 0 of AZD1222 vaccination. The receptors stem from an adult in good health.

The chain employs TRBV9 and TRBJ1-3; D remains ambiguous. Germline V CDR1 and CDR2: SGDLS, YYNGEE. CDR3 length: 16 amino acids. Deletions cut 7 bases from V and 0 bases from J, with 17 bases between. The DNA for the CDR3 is TGTGCCAGCGGCGCATCAGGCAGTCCCTCTGGAAACACCATATATTTT. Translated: CASGASGSPSGNTIYF. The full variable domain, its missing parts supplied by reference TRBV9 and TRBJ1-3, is DSGVTQTPKHLITATGQRVTLRCSPRSGDLSVYWYQQSLDQGLQFLIQYYNGEERAKGNILERFSAQQFPDLHSELNLSSLELGDSALYFCASGASGSPSGNTIYFGEGSWLTVV.

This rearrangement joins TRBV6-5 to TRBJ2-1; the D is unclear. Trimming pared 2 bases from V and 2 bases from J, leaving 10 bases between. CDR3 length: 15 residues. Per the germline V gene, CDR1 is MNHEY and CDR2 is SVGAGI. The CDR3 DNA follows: TGTGCCAGCAGTTACGGCCCAGCCCCCTACAATGAGCAGTTCTTC. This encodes CASSYGPAPYNEQFF.

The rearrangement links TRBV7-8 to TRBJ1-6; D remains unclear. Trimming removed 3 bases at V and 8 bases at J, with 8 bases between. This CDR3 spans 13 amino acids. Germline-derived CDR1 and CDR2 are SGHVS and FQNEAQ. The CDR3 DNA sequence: TGTGCCAGCAGCTTTTCCACGGATTCACCCCTCCACTTT. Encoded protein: CASSFSTDSPLHF.

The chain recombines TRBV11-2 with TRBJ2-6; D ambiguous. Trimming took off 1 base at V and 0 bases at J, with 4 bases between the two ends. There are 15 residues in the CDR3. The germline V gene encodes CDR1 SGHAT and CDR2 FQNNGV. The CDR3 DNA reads TGTGCCAGCAGCTTAGGGAGCTCTGGGGCCAACGTCCTGACTTTC. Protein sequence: CASSLGSSGANVLTF.

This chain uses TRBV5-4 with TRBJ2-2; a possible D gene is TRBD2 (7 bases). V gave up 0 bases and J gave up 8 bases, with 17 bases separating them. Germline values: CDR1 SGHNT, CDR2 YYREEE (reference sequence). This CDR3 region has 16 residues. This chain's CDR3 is CASSLARGASKGELFF. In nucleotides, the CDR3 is TGTGCCAGCAGCTTGGCCCGGGGGGCAAGTAAGGGGGAGCTGTTTTTT. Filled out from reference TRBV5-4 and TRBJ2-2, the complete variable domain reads ETGVTQSPTHLIKTRGQQVTLRCSSQSGHNTVSWYQQALGQGPQFIFQYYREEENGRGNFPPRFSGLQFPNYSSELNVNALELDDSALYLCASSLARGASKGELFFGEGSRLTVL.

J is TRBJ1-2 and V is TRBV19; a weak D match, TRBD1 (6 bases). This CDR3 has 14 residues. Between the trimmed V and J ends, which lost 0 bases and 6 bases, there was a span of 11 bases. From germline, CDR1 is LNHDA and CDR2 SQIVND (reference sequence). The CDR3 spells CASSIDWTANGYTF. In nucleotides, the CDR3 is TGTGCCAGTAGTATAGATTGGACAGCGAATGGCTACACCTTC.

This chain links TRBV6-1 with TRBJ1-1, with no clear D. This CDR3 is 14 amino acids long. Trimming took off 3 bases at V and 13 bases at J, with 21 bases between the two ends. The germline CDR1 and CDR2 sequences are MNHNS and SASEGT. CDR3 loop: CASSERTTFSDFFF. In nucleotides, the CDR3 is TGTGCCAGCAGTGAGCGGACCACCTTTAGCGACTTTTTCTTT.

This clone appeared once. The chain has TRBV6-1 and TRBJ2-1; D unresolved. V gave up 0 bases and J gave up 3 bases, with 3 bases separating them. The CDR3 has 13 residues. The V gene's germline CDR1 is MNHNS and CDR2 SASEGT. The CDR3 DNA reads TGTGCCAGCAGTGAAGCTTACTACAATGAGCAGTTCTTC. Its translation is CASSEAYYNEQFF.

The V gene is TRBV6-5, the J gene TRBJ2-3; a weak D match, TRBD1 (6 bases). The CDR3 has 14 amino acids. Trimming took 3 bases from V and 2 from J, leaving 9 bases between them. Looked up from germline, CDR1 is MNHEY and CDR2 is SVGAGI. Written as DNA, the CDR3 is TGTGCCAGCAGTTATGGACAGCTCACAGATACGCAGTATTTT. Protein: CASSYGQLTDTQYF.

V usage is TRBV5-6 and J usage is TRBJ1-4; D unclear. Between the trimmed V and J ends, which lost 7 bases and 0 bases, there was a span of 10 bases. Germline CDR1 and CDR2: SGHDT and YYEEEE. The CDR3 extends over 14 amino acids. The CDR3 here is CASSIRATNEKLFF. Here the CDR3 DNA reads TGTGCCAGCTCCATTCGCGCAACTAATGAAAAACTGTTTTTT.

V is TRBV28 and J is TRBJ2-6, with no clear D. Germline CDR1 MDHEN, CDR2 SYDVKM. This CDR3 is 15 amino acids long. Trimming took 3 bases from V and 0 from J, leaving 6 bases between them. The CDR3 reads CASSFASSGANVLTF. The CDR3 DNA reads TGTGCCAGCAGTTTTGCGAGCTCTGGGGCCAACGTCCTGACTTTC.